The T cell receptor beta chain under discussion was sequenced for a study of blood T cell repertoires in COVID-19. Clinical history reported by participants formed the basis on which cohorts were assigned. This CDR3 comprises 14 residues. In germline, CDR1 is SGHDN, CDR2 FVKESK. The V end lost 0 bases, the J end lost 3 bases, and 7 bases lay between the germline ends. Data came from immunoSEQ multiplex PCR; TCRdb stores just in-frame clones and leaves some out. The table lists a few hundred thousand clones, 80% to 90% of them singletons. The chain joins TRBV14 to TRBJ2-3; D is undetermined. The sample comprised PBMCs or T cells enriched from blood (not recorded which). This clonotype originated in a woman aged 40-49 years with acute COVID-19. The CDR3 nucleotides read TGTGCCAGCAGCCAAGATTGGAGTACAGATACGCAGTATTTT. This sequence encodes CASSQDWSTDTQYF.